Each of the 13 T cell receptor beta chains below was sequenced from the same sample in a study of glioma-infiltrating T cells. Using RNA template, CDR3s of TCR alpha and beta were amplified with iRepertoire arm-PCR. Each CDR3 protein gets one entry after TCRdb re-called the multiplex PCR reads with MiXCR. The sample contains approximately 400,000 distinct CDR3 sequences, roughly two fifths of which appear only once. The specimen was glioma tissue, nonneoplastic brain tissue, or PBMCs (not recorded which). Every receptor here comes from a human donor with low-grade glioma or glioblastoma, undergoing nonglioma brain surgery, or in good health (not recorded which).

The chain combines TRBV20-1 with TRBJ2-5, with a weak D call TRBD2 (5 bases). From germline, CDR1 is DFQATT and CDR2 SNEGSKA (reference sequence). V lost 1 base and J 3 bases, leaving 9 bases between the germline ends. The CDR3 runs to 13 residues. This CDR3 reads CSARAGWEETQYF. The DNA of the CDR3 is TGCAGTGCTAGAGCGGGATGGGAAGAGACCCAGTACTTC.

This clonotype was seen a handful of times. The CDR3 nucleotides are TGTGCCAGCAGCTTAGAGTACCCCTCGGGGACAGGGAAAGAGACCCAGTACTTC. It translates to CASSLEYPSGTGKETQYF. The J gene is TRBJ2-5, the V gene TRBV7-6; TRBD1 aligns across 9 bases. The CDR3 is 18 amino acids. V shed 1 base and J 3 bases; nucleotides not matched to a gene: 12. Germline loops: CDR1 SGHVS, CDR2 FNYEAQ.

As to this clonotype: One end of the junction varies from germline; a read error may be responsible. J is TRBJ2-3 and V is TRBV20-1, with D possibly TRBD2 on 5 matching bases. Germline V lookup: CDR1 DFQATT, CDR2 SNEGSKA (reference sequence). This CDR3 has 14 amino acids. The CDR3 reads CSVWLGPSTYTQYF. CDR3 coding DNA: TGCAGTGTTTGGCTCGGCCCTAGCACATATACGCAGTATTTT.

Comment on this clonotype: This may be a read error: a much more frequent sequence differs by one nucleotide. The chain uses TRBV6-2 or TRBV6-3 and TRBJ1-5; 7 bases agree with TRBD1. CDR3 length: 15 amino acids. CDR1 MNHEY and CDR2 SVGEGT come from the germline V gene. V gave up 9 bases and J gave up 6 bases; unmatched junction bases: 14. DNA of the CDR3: TGTGCCAGAAGTACCGTTACAGGGGTAAGTCAGCCCCAGCATTTT. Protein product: CARSTVTGVSQPQHF.

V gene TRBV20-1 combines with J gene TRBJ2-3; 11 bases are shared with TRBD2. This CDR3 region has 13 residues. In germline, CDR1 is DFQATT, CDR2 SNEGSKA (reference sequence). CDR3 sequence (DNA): TGCGGATGTTTAGCGGGAGGGGCAGATACGCAGTATTTT. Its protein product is CGCLAGGADTQYF.

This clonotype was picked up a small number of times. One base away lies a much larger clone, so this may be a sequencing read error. The CDR3 loop reads CATSDYNEQFF. CDR3 nucleotide sequence: TGTGCCACCAGTGACTACAATGAGCAGTTCTTC. The chain couples TRBV24-1 to TRBJ2-1; D is undetermined. The V end lost 4 bases, the J end lost 3 bases, and 0 bases lay between the germline ends. CDR1 and CDR2 (germline): KGHDR, SFDVKD. There are 11 residues in the CDR3.

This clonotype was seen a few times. CDR3 DNA sequence: TGTGCCAGCAGCTTAGTGGGACTAGCGGGTGAGCAGTTCTTC. This translates into CASSLVGLAGEQFF. The chain recombines TRBV7-2 with TRBJ2-1; 12 bases match TRBD2. The CDR3 runs 14 residues. Germline V gene lookup returns CDR1 SGHTA and CDR2 FQGNSA. The V gene end was trimmed by 1 base and the J gene end by 9 bases; junction bases not matched to a gene: 1.

CDR3: CASSLLGPSDTQYF. CDR3 in DNA: TGTGCCAGCAGTTTATTGGGCCCGTCAGATACGCAGTATTTT. V is TRBV6-6 and J is TRBJ2-3; D not certain. Looked up from germline, CDR1 is MNHNY and CDR2 is SVGAGI (reference sequence). Deletions cut 4 bases from V and 4 bases from J, with 12 bases between. This CDR3 comprises 14 residues.

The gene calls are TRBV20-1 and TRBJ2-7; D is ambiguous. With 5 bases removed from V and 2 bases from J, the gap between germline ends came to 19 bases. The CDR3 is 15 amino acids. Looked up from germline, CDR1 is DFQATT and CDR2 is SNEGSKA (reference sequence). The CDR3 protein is CSAVFEAPFPYEQYF. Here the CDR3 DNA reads TGCAGTGCTGTTTTTGAGGCGCCGTTTCCCTACGAGCAGTACTTC.

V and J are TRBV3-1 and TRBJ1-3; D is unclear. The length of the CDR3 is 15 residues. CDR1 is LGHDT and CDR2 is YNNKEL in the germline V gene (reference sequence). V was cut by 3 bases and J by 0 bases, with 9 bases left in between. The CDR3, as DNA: TGTGCCAGCAGCCACTCGGGGAGCTCTGGAAACACCATATATTTT. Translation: CASSHSGSSGNTIYF.

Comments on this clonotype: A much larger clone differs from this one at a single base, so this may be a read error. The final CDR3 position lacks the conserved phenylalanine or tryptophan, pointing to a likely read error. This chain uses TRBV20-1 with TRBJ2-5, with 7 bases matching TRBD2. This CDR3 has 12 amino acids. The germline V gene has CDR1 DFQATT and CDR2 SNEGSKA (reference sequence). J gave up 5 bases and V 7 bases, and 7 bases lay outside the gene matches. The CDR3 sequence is CSVRGRAETQYL. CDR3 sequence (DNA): TGCAGTGTACGCGGGAGAGCGGAGACCCAGTACTTG.

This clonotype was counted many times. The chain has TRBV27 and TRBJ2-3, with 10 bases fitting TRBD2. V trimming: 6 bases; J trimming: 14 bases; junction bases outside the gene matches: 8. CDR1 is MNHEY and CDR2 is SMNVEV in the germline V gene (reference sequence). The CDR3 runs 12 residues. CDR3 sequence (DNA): TGTGCCAGCAGAGACAGCGGGAGGGTTGCGTATTTT. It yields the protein CASRDSGRVAYF.

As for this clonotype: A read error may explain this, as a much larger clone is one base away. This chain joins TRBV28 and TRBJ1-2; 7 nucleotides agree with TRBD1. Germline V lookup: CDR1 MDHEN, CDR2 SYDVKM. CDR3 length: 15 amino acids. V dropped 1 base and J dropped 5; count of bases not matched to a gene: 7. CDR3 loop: CASSLFRGGRYGYTF. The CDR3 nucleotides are TGTGCCAGCAGTTTATTCAGGGGGGGCCGGTATGGCTACACCTTC.